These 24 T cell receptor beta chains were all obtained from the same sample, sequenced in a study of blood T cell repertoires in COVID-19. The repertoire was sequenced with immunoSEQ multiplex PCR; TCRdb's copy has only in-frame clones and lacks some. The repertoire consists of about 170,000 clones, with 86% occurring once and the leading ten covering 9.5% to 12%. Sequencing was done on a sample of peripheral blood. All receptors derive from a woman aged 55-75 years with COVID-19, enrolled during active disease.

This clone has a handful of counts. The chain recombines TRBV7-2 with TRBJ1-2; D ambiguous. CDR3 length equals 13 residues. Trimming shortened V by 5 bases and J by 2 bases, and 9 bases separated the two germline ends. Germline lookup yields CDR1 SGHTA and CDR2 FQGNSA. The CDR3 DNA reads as TGTGCCAGCAGCCCCCGAGAAAACTATGGCTACACCTTC. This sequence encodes CASSPRENYGYTF.

Written as DNA, the CDR3 is TGCAGCGGGGGACAGGGTGTGCGCGAGCAGTACTTC. Its translation: CSGGQGVREQYF. J is TRBJ2-7 and V is TRBV29-1; 9 bases agree with TRBD1. V gave up 7 bases and J gave up 6 bases; unmatched junction bases: 7. CDR1 and CDR2 from the germline V gene are SQVTM and ANQGSEA. This CDR3 has 12 residues.

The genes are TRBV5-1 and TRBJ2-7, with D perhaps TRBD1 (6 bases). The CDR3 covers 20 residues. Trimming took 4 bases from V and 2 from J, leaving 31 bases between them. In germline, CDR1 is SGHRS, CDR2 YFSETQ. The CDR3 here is CASSLGHLQGFTSATYEQYF. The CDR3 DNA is TGCGCCAGCAGCCTGGGACACTTACAGGGTTTTACTTCGGCAACCTACGAGCAGTACTTC.

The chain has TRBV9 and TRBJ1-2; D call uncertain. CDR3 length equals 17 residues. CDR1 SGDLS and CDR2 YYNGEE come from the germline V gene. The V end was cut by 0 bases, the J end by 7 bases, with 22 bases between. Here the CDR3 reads CASSVGPRGERGSGYTF. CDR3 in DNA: TGTGCCAGCAGCGTAGGCCCCCGGGGAGAACGGGGTTCTGGCTACACCTTC.

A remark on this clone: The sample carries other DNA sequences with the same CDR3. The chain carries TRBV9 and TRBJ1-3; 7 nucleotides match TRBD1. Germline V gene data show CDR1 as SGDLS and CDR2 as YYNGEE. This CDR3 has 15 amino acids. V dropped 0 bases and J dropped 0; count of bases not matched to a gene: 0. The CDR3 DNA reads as TGTGCCAGCAGCGTAGGGACAGGCTCTGGAAACACCATATATTTT. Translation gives CASSVGTGSGNTIYF.

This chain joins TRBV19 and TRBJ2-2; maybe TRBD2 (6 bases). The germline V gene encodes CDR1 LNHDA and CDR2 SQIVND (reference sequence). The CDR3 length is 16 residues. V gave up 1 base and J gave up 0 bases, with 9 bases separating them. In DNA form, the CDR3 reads TGTGCCAGTAGTATAGTAGGGACTGCGAACACCGGGGAGCTGTTTTTT. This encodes CASSIVGTANTGELFF. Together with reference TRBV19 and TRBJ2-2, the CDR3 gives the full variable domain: DGGITQSPKYLFRKEGQNVTLSCEQNLNHDAMYWYRQDPGQGLRLIYYSQIVNDFQKGDIAEGYSVSREKKESFPLTVTSAQKNPTAFYLCASSIVGTANTGELFFGEGSRLTVL.

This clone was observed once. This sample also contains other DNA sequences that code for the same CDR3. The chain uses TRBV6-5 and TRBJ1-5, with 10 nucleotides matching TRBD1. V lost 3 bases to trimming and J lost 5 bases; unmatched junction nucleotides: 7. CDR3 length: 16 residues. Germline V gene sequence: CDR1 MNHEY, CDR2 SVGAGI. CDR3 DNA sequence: TGTGCCAGCAGTTATCTTGGGACAGGGGCCGATCAGCCCCAGCATTTT. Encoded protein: CASSYLGTGADQPQHF.

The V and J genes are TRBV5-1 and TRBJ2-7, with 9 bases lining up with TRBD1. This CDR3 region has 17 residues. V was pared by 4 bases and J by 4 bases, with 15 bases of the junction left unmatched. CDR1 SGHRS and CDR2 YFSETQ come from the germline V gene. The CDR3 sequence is CASSREAAGTGTYEQYF. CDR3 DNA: TGCGCCAGCAGCCGGGAAGCGGCCGGGACAGGGACGTACGAGCAGTACTTC.

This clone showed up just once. In nucleotides, the CDR3 is TGCGCCAGCAGCACCAGGGCTGGACTGTTTTTT. It codes for CASSTRAGLFF. The rearrangement links TRBV4-1 to TRBJ1-4; possible D gene TRBD1, 5 bases. The CDR3 contains 11 residues. Trimming cost V 5 bases and J 13 bases, with 11 bases left between them. The germline CDR1 and CDR2 sequences are MGHRA and YSYEKL.

The CDR3 is CASSPRAGELFF. The CDR3 coding sequence is TGTGCCAGCAGCCCGAGAGCCGGGGAGCTGTTTTTT. The chain combines TRBV14 with TRBJ2-2; no clear D. Between the trimmed V and J ends, which lost 4 bases and 6 bases, there was a span of 6 bases. CDR1 and CDR2 (germline): SGHDN, FVKESK. The CDR3 spans 12 residues.

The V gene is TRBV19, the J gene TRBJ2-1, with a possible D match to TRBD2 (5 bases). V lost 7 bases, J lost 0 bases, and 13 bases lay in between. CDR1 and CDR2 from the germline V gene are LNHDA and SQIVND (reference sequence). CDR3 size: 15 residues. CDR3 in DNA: TGTGCCAGTAAGGGAGCTTACAGCTCCTACAATGAGCAGTTCTTC. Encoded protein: CASKGAYSSYNEQFF.

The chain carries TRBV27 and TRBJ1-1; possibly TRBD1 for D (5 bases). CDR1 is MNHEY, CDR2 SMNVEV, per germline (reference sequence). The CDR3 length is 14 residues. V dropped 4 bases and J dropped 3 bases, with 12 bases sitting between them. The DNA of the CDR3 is TGTGCCAGCAGTTACAGGCCACGGGACACTGAAGCTTTCTTT. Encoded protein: CASSYRPRDTEAFF.

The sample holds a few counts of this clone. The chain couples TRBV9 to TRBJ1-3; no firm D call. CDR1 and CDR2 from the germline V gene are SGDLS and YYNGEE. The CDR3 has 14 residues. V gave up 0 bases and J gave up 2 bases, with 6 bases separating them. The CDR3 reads CASSVGEPGNTIYF. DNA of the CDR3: TGTGCCAGCAGCGTAGGGGAGCCTGGAAACACCATATATTTT.

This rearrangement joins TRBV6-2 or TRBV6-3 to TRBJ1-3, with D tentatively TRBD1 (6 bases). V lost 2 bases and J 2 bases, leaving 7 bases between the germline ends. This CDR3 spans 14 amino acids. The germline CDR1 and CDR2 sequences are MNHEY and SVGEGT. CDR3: CASSYPGAGNTIYF. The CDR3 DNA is TGTGCCAGCAGTTACCCAGGGGCTGGAAACACCATATATTTT.

This chain's CDR3 is CAWSVPPSRGGYTF. In nucleotides, the CDR3 is TGTGCCTGGAGTGTCCCCCCCAGCCGGGGGGGCTACACCTTC. This rearrangement joins TRBV30 to TRBJ1-2, with D tentatively TRBD1 (5 bases). This CDR3 spans 14 amino acids. Trimming took off 0 bases at V and 8 bases at J, with 16 bases between the two ends. Germline CDR1 is GTSNPN and CDR2 is SVGIG (reference sequence).

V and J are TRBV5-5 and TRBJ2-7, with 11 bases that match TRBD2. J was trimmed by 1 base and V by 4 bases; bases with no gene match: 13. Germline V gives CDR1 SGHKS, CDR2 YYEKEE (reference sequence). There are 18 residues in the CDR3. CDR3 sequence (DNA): TGTGCCAGCAGCACCCTTGCTGTGACTAGCGGGGAATCCTACGAGCAGTACTTC. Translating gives CASSTLAVTSGESYEQYF.

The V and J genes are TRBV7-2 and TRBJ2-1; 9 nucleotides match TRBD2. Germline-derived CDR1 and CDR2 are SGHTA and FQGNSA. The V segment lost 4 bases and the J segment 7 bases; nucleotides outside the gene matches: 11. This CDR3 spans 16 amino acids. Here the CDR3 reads CASSSEAGGLSNEQFF. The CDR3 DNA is TGTGCCAGCAGCTCAGAAGCGGGAGGCCTGAGTAATGAGCAGTTCTTC.

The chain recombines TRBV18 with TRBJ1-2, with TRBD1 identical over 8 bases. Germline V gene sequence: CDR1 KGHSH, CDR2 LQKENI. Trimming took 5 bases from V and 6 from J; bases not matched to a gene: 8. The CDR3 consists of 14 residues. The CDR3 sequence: CASSSQGVPDGYTF. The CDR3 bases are TGTGCCAGCTCATCACAGGGGGTCCCTGATGGCTACACCTTC. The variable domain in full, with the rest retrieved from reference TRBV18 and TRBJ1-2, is NAGVMQNPRHLVRRRGQEARLRCSPMKGHSHVYWYRQLPEEGLKFMVYLQKENIIDESGMPKERFSAEFPKEGPSILRIQQVVRGDSAAYFCASSSQGVPDGYTFGSGTRLTVV.

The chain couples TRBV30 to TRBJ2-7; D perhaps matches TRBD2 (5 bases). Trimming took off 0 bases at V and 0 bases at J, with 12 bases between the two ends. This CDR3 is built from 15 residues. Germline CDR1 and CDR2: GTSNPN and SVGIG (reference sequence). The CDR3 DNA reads TGTGCCTGGAGTGTTGGTGGCGGGCTCTCCTACGAGCAGTACTTC. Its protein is CAWSVGGGLSYEQYF.

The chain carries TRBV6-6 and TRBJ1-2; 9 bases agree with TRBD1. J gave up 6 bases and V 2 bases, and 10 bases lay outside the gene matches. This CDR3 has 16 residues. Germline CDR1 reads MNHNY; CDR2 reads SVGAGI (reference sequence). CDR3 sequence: CASSYGGQGRQDGYTF. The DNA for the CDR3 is TGTGCCAGCAGTTACGGTGGACAGGGGAGGCAAGATGGCTACACCTTC.

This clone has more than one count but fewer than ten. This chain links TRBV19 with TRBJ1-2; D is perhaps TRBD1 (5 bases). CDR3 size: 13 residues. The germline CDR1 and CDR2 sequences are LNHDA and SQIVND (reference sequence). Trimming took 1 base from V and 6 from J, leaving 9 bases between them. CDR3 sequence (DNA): TGTGCCAGTAGTATAGGGGGCAGAAATGGCTACACCTTC. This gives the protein CASSIGGRNGYTF.

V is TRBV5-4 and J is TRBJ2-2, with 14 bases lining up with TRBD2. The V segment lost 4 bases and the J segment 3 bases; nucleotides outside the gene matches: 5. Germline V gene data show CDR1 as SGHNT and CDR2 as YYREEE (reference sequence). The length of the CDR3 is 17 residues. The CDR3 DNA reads TGTGCCAGCAGCCCGGGACTAGCGGGAGTGTACACCGGGGAGCTGTTTTTT. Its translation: CASSPGLAGVYTGELFF.

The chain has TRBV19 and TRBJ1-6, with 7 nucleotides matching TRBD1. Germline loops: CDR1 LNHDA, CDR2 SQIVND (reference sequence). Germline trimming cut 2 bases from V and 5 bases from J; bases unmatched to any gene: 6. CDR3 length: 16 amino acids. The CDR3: CASSITGVADNSPLHF. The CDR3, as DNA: TGTGCCAGTAGTATAACAGGGGTTGCTGATAATTCACCCCTCCACTTT.

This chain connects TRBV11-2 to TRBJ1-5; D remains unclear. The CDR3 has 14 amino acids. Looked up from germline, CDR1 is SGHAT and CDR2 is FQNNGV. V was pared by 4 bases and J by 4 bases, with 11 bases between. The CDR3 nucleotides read TGTGCCAGCAGCTCTAGCGGACCGAATCAGCCCCAGCATTTT. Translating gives CASSSSGPNQPQHF.